This T cell receptor (beta chain) was sequenced in a study of metastatic and nonmetastatic thyroid tumors. Across the study: The study looked at repertoires side by side in blood and in tumor or nodule tissue from malignant and benign thyroid patients.

In this sample, this clone turned up many times. Its antigen remains unknown. Study-wide results and caveats: Malignant thyroid tumors reportedly exceeded benign nodules significantly in TCR beta diversity, with the difference appearing in blood and tumor.

This CDR3 contains 16 residues. CDR1 is SGHKS, CDR2 YYEKEE, per germline (reference sequence). V was clipped by 4 bases and J by 3 bases, with 16 bases between them. Patients were all untreated before their thyroid surgery. In the study's own analysis: For papillary thyroid cancer, a distant-metastasis classifier was constructed from CDR3 differences observed across clinicopathological groups. TCRdb re-analyzed the PCR reads through MiXCR. The V and J calls shown here were made by TCRdb, not taken from the authors' results. The sample consists of 60,000 or so clones, 4% to 4.5% of them appearing once.

Input material: blood. The sequence was collected from a female donor with papillary thyroid cancer or a benign thyroid nodule (not recorded which). Some clones in this sample may be carry-over from other donors' samples. This sequence joins TRBV5-5 and TRBJ2-2, with D unresolved. CDR3 loop: CASSHRPSSDTGELFF. Here the CDR3 DNA reads TGTGCCAGCAGCCATAGGCCCAGCTCCGACACCGGGGAGCTGTTTTTT.